These 6 T cell receptor beta chains were sequenced from one sample in a study of blood T cells in healthy people across ages. Using a J-beta primer mix together with a sample-barcoded 5' primer, a second PCR was run for about 6 to 12 cycles. TCRdb processed the 5' RACE reads anew with MiXCR; each CDR3 protein has one entry. Among about 1.5 million distinct CDR3 sequences listed, approximately 42% were seen once. Sequenced input: blood. Receptors were obtained from a woman younger than 35 in good health.

This clonotype was counted only a few times. The gene calls are TRBV12-3 or TRBV12-4 and TRBJ1-5; TRBD1 matches 9 bases. CDR3 size: 15 residues. V was clipped by 8 bases and J by 5 bases; unmatched bases: 10. CDR3 amino acids: CASGAGTGSDQPQHF. CDR3 nucleotides: TGTGCCAGCGGAGCCGGGACAGGGTCGGATCAGCCCCAGCATTTT.

The gene calls are TRBV12-3 or TRBV12-4 and TRBJ2-5; D remains unclear. The CDR3 has 15 residues. Trimming removed 3 bases from V and 5 bases from J, with 16 bases in between. The CDR3 sequence is CASSLSVGQHETQYF. The CDR3 coding sequence is TGTGCCAGCAGTTTGTCGGTAGGCCAACACGAGACCCAGTACTTC.

V is TRBV14 and J is TRBJ2-5; D unclear. Looked up from germline, CDR1 is SGHDN and CDR2 is FVKESK. The CDR3 is made up of 15 amino acids. V lost 1 base and J 5 bases, leaving 14 bases between the germline ends. CDR3 DNA: TGTGCCAGCAGCCAAGGCGTGCCGTCAGTGGAGACCCAGTACTTC. Encoded protein: CASSQGVPSVETQYF.

Here the CDR3 reads CASNPRALNTEAFF. CDR3 sequence (DNA): TGTGCCAGCAACCCGAGGGCACTGAACACTGAAGCTTTCTTT. The chain couples TRBV6-1 to TRBJ1-1, with no clear D. Per the germline V gene, CDR1 is MNHNS and CDR2 is SASEGT. Trimming shortened V by 7 bases and J by 0 bases, and 12 bases separated the two germline ends. The CDR3 consists of 14 residues.

The chain combines TRBV4-1 with TRBJ1-1, with 7 positions matching TRBD1. The CDR3 contains 15 residues. After removal of 2 bases from V and 3 bases from J, the junction contained 6 bases not matched to a gene. Germline lookup yields CDR1 MGHRA and CDR2 YSYEKL. The CDR3 reads CASSQNQGEDTEAFF. For the CDR3, the DNA is TGCGCCAGCAGCCAAAACCAGGGGGAGGACACTGAAGCTTTCTTT.

In this sample, this clonotype turned up a few times. The genes are TRBV5-1 and TRBJ2-3, with 9 bases fitting TRBD2. V lost 0 bases and J lost 11; bases outside the gene matches: 13. CDR1 SGHRS and CDR2 YFSETQ come from the germline V gene. The CDR3 loop spans 16 amino acids. DNA for the CDR3: TGCGCCAGCAGCTTGGGCTCGGGACTAGCTTCCCGGGAGCAGTATTTT. As protein: CASSLGSGLASREQYF.